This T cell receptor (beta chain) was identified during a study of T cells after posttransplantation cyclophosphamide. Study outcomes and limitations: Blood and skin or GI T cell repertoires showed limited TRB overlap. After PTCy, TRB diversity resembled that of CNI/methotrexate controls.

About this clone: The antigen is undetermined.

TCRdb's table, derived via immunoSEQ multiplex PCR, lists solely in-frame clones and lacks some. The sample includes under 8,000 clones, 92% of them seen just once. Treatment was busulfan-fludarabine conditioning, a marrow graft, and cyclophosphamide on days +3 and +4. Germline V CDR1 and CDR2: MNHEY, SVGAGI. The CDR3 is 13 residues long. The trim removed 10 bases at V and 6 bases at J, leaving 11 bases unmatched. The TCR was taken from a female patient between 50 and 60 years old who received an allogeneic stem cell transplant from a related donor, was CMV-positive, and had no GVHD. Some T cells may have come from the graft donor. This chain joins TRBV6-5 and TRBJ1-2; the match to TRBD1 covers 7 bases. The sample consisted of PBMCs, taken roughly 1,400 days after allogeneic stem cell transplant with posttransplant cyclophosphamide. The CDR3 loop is CATIRGGFDGYTF. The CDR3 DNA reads TGTGCCACAATTCGAGGGGGCTTCGATGGCTACACCTTC.